A single sample is the source of the 9 T cell receptor beta chains below, sequenced in a study of glioma-infiltrating T cells. Using RNA template, CDR3s of TCR alpha and beta were amplified with iRepertoire arm-PCR. TCRdb re-called the multiplex PCR reads through MiXCR, storing one row per CDR3 protein. Of a few hundred thousand distinct CDR3 sequences in the sample, 41% were seen once. The sequenced material came from glioma tissue, nonneoplastic brain tissue, or PBMCs (not recorded which). These receptors were collected from a human donor with low-grade glioma or glioblastoma, undergoing nonglioma brain surgery, or in good health (not recorded which).

This clonotype was observed a few times. The genes are TRBV16 and TRBJ1-5; tentatively, D is TRBD1 (6 bases). V was clipped by 4 bases and J by 1 base, with 11 bases between them. Per the germline V gene, CDR1 is KGHSY and CDR2 is FQNENV. The CDR3 is made up of 15 amino acids. For the CDR3, the DNA is TGTGCCAGCAGCCTTGGGACAACAAGCAATCAGCCCCAGCATTTT. Amino acids: CASSLGTTSNQPQHF.

This chain's CDR3 is CASSFPDRSSNQPQHF. CDR3 nucleotide sequence: TGTGCCAGCAGTTTCCCGGACAGGTCCAGCAATCAGCCCCAGCATTTT. V gene TRBV28 combines with J gene TRBJ1-5; 7 bases fit TRBD1. With 3 bases clipped from V and 1 base from J, the junction kept 6 bases outside the gene matches. Germline-derived CDR1 and CDR2 are MDHEN and SYDVKM. This CDR3 has 16 amino acids.

The J gene is TRBJ1-5, the V gene TRBV6-6; D remains ambiguous. Germline CDR1 MNHNY, CDR2 SVGAGI (reference sequence). The V end lost 1 base, the J end lost 3 bases, and 7 bases lay between the germline ends. The CDR3 totals 14 residues. CDR3 sequence (DNA): TGTGCCAGCAGTTACTTCCAGTCCAATCAGCCCCAGCATTTT. Amino acid sequence: CASSYFQSNQPQHF.

In this sample, this clonotype turned up a few times. This sequence joins TRBV4-3 and TRBJ1-3; 9 positions agree with TRBD1. Germline V gene sequence: CDR1 LGHNA, CDR2 YSLEER. The CDR3 loop spans 16 amino acids. Losses at the gene ends were 4 bases for V and 7 bases for J; bases not matched to a gene: 11. CDR3 protein: CASSPGGTGWSNTIYF. The DNA for the CDR3 is TGCGCCAGCAGCCCTGGTGGGACAGGGTGGTCCAACACCATATATTTT.

This clonotype was seen a handful of times. The CDR3 sequence is CASSPLYDEQFF. CDR3 in DNA: TGTGCCAGCAGCCCCCTGTACGATGAGCAGTTCTTC. This chain joins TRBV9 and TRBJ2-1, with no clear D. V lost 4 bases and J lost 8, with 10 bases in between. CDR1 is SGDLS, CDR2 YYNGEE, per germline. This CDR3 contains 12 residues. Looking up the rest from reference TRBV9 and TRBJ2-1 gives the full variable domain: DSGVTQTPKHLITATGQRVTLRCSPRSGDLSVYWYQQSLDQGLQFLIQYYNGEERAKGNILERFSAQQFPDLHSELNLSSLELGDSALYFCASSPLYDEQFFGPGTRLTVL.

This rearrangement joins TRBV20-1 to TRBJ2-1; 16 nucleotides align to TRBD2. Germline CDR1 is DFQATT and CDR2 is SNEGSKA (reference sequence). This CDR3 contains 17 residues. Trimming cost V 5 bases and J 2 bases; bases outside gene matches: 6. The CDR3 here is CSAPGLAGGGTYNEQFF. The CDR3 nucleotides read TGCAGTGCTCCGGGACTAGCGGGAGGGGGAACCTACAATGAGCAGTTCTTC.

The rearrangement links TRBV27 to TRBJ2-1; 12 bases line up with TRBD2. This CDR3 has 16 residues. V gave up 2 bases and J gave up 2 bases; unmatched junction bases: 1. Germline V gene sequence: CDR1 MNHEY, CDR2 SMNVEV (reference sequence). CDR3: CASSLTSGRTYNEQFF. In nucleotides, the CDR3 is TGTGCCAGCAGTTTAACTAGCGGGAGGACCTACAATGAGCAGTTCTTC.

Turning to this clonotype: This may be a read error: a much more frequent sequence differs by one nucleotide. The chain is built from TRBV6-2 or TRBV6-3 and TRBJ1-1; D is ambiguous. The CDR3 runs to 15 residues. V was pared by 4 bases and J by 0 bases, with 12 bases between. Germline CDR1 and CDR2: MNHEY and SVGEGT. CDR3 DNA sequence: TGTGCCAGCAGTTCGTTCACAGCCATGAACACTGAAGCTTTCTTT. It is translated as CASSSFTAMNTEAFF.

The gene calls are TRBV27 and TRBJ2-3, with D possibly matching TRBD2 (5 bases). The CDR3 length is 14 residues. V shed 2 bases and J shed 6 bases, with 12 bases lying between them. Germline V CDR1 and CDR2: MNHEY, SMNVEV (reference sequence). In nucleotides, the CDR3 is TGTGCCAGCAGTTTAGGGTACCGGAGGGATACGCAGTATTTT. It codes for CASSLGYRRDTQYF.